The 6 T cell receptor beta chains presented below share a single source sample, sequenced in a study of radiation and T cells in renal cell carcinoma. Regarding time point: blood 4 weeks post-SBRT, at nephrectomy. This sample's treatment: 15 Gy SBRT to primary tumor, nephrectomy 4 weeks later. Profiling relied on immunoSEQ multiplex PCR, and the TCRdb table lists in-frame clones only, not all of them. Here the sample spans fewer than 200,000 clones, around 89% being singletons. The sample consisted of blood, taken from a patient whose treatment included radiotherapy and nephrectomy. These receptors originate from a woman between 45 and 60 years old with renal cell carcinoma.

This clone appeared many times. The gene calls are TRBV25-1 and TRBJ2-2; 9 bases line up with TRBD1. The V gene end was trimmed by 6 bases and the J gene end by 4 bases; junction bases not matched to a gene: 6. The germline V gene encodes CDR1 MGHDK and CDR2 SYGVNS. CDR3 length: 15 residues. CDR3 region: CASRGRTGATGELFF. The CDR3 DNA is TGTGCCAGCAGGGGCAGGACAGGGGCCACCGGGGAGCTGTTTTTT.

The chain is built from TRBV2 and TRBJ2-1; no clear D. V dropped 2 bases and J dropped 5 bases, with 7 bases sitting between them. The CDR3 covers 13 residues. The germline gives CDR1 SNHLY, CDR2 FYNNEI. For the CDR3, the DNA is TGTGCCAGCAGTGAAAGTCTTAACAATGAGCAGTTCTTC. Residues: CASSESLNNEQFF.

The chain joins TRBV7-6 to TRBJ2-1; D is possibly TRBD1 or TRBD2 (5 bases each). This CDR3 has 15 residues. The germline gives CDR1 SGHVS, CDR2 FNYEAQ. The V gene lost 1 base and the J gene lost 3 bases, with 10 bases spanning the gap. The CDR3 coding sequence is TGTGCCAGCAGCTTAGGGAGGACAAACTACAATGAGCAGTTCTTC. Protein: CASSLGRTNYNEQFF. Together with reference TRBV7-6 and TRBJ2-1, the CDR3 gives the full variable domain: GAGVSQSPRYKVTKRGQDVALRCDPISGHVSLYWYRQALGQGPEFLTYFNYEAQQDKSGLPNDRFSAERPEGSISTLTIQRTEQRDSAMYRCASSLGRTNYNEQFFGPGTRLTVL.

J is TRBJ2-5 and V is TRBV29-1; 9 nucleotides match TRBD1. The J call could be wrong; TRBJ2-7 is a better fit for the DNA end. Looked up from germline, CDR1 is SQVTM and CDR2 is ANQGSEA. CDR3 size: 13 residues. The CDR3 protein is CSVTGQGGYEQYF. The CDR3 bases are TGCAGCGTTACGGGACAGGGAGGCTACGAGCAGTACTTC.

The rearrangement uses TRBV5-4 and TRBJ2-5, with D unresolved. This CDR3 has 14 amino acids. The germline gives CDR1 SGHNT, CDR2 YYREEE (reference sequence). Trimming left V 0 bases short and J 2 bases short, with 8 bases between. The CDR3 region has the DNA TGTGCCAGCAGCTTGGAGGTAGGGCAAGAGACCCAGTACTTC. Protein: CASSLEVGQETQYF.

The V and J genes are TRBV5-1 and TRBJ1-5; D gene ambiguous. Trimming removed 0 bases from V and 3 bases from J, with 16 bases in between. The CDR3 contains 17 residues. The V gene's germline CDR1 is SGHRS and CDR2 YFSETQ. The DNA of the CDR3 is TGCGCCAGCAGCTTGGGATGGGGAGGCCCCGACAATCAGCCCCAGCATTTT. Its protein is CASSLGWGGPDNQPQHF. Variable domain in full (rest from reference TRBV5-1 and TRBJ1-5): KAGVTQTPRYLIKTRGQQVTLSCSPISGHRSVSWYQQTPGQGLQFLFEYFSETQRNKGNFPGRFSGRQFSNSRSEMNVSTLELGDSALYLCASSLGWGGPDNQPQHFGDGTRLSIL.